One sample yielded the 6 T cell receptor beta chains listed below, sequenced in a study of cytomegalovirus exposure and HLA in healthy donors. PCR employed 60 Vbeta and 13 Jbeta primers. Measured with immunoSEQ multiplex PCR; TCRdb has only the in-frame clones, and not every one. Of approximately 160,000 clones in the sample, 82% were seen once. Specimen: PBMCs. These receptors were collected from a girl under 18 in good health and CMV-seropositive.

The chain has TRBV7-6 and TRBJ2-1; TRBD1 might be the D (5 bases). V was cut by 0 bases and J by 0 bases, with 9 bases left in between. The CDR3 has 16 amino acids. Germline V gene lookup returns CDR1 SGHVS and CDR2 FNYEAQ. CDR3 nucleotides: TGTGCCAGCAGCTTAGCGGCAGGGAACTCCTACAATGAGCAGTTCTTC. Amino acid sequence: CASSLAAGNSYNEQFF.

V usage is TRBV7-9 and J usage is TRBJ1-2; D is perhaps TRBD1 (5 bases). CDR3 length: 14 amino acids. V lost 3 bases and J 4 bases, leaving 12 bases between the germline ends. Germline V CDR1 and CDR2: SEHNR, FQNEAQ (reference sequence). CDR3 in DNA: TGTGCCAGCAGCTTCGGGCAGGGAGGCTATGGCTACACCTTC. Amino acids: CASSFGQGGYGYTF.

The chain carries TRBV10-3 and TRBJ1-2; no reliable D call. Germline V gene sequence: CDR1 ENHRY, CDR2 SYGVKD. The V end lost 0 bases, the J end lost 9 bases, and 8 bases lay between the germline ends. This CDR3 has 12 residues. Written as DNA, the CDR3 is TGTGCCATCAGTGAGTCCAGGAATAGCTACACCTTC. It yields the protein CAISESRNSYTF.

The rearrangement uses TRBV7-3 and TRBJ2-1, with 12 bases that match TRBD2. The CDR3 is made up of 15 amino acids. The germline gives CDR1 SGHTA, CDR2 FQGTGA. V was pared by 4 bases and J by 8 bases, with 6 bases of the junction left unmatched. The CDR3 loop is CASSSTSGGLDEQFF. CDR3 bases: TGTGCCAGCAGCTCGACTAGCGGGGGTTTAGATGAGCAGTTCTTC.

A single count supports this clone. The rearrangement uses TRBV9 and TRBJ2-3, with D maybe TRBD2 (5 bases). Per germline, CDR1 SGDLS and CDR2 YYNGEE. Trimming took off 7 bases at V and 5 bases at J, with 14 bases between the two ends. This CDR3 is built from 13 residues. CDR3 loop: CASRGPVGDTQYF. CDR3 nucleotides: TGTGCCAGCCGGGGTCCAGTGGGAGATACGCAGTATTTT.

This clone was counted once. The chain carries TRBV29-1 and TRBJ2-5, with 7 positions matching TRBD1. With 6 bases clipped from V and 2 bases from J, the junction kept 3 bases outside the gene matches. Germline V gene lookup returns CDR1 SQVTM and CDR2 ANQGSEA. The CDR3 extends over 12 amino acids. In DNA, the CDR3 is TGCAGCGTGACAGGGTATCAAGAGACCCAGTACTTC. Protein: CSVTGYQETQYF.